The 20 T cell receptor beta chains below all came from one sample that was sequenced in a study of molecular identifiers for immune sequencing clone quantification. One entry per CDR3 protein, called by TCRdb with MiXCR from the PCR reads. The repertoire holds under 600,000 distinct CDR3 sequences, with 25% as singletons. Sequenced sample: naive CD8+ T cells from blood, with Jurkat cell RNA spiked in. Subset of the sample: FACS-sorted CD8+CD4-CCR7+CD45RA+ naive T cells. These receptors were collected from a human donor in good health. Some libraries in this study had Jurkat cell RNA spiked in.

This rearrangement joins TRBV27 to TRBJ1-2; 9 bases line up with TRBD1. V shed 6 bases, J shed 6 bases, and the junction held 8 bases outside the gene matches. The CDR3 runs to 14 residues. Germline values: CDR1 MNHEY, CDR2 SMNVEV (reference sequence). The CDR3 here is CASRETGGGNGYTF. In DNA, the CDR3 is TGTGCCAGCAGGGAAACAGGGGGCGGTAATGGCTACACCTTC.

This clonotype was observed many times. The chain has TRBV5-1 and TRBJ2-7; TRBD1 is a possible D gene (5 bases). The V gene lost 3 bases and the J gene lost 2 bases, with 12 bases spanning the gap. The CDR3 runs 14 residues. Germline V lookup: CDR1 SGHRS, CDR2 YFSETQ. The CDR3 here is CASSWAQGTYEQYF. DNA for the CDR3: TGCGCCAGCAGCTGGGCCCAGGGAACCTACGAGCAGTACTTC.

This chain links TRBV12-3 or TRBV12-4 with TRBJ2-3, with D hard to call. CDR3 size: 13 residues. Trimming cost V 6 bases and J 6 bases, with 13 bases left between them. CDR3 amino acids: CASSTMGSDTQYF. The CDR3 DNA follows: TGTGCCAGCAGCACGATGGGATCGGATACGCAGTATTTT.

The chain links TRBV7-9 to TRBJ2-1; 9 bases map to TRBD1. This CDR3 region has 15 residues. The germline V gene encodes CDR1 SEHNR and CDR2 FQNEAQ (reference sequence). V shed 3 bases and J 6 bases; nucleotides not matched to a gene: 6. The CDR3 nucleotides are TGTGCCAGCAGCTTTCCGGGACAGGGTTGCAATGAGCAGTTCTTC. This translates into CASSFPGQGCNEQFF.

The chain is built from TRBV19 and TRBJ2-7, with TRBD2 matching over 9 bases. Germline V gives CDR1 LNHDA, CDR2 SQIVND (reference sequence). The CDR3 consists of 15 residues. The J segment lost 0 bases and the V segment lost 6 bases, leaving 6 bases of the junction unmatched. CDR3: CASRTVAGDSYEQYF. As DNA, the CDR3 is TGTGCCAGTAGAACAGTAGCGGGGGACTCCTACGAGCAGTACTTC.

This clonotype was picked up a small number of times. The rearrangement uses TRBV30 and TRBJ2-7; a weak D match, TRBD1 (6 bases). V dropped 6 bases and J dropped 6 bases, with 18 bases sitting between them. Germline assignment: CDR1 GTSNPN and CDR2 SVGIG (reference sequence). This CDR3 comprises 13 residues. CDR3 amino acids: CACTRGAGAEQYF. The CDR3, as DNA: TGTGCCTGCACACGTGGGGCAGGGGCCGAGCAGTACTTC.

To note about this clonotype: One base away lies a much larger clone, so this may be a sequencing read error. The chain combines TRBV5-1 with TRBJ2-3; 10 nucleotides agree with TRBD2. In germline, CDR1 is SGHRS, CDR2 YFSETQ. The CDR3 contains 15 residues. This CDR3 is CASSLSSGSTGTQYF. DNA of the CDR3: TGCGCCAGCAGCTTGTCTAGCGGGAGTACAGGTACGCAGTATTTT.

This clonotype has more than one count but fewer than ten. This rearrangement joins TRBV27 to TRBJ1-1; TRBD1 is a possible D gene (6 bases). V lost 5 bases and J 7 bases, leaving 11 bases between the germline ends. Germline V CDR1 and CDR2: MNHEY, SMNVEV (reference sequence). This CDR3 comprises 12 residues. CDR3 in amino acids: CASSHTGNEAFF. In DNA, the CDR3 is TGTGCCAGCAGTCACACAGGGAATGAAGCTTTCTTT.

The rearrangement links TRBV7-9 to TRBJ1-6; tentatively, D is TRBD1 (6 bases). Trimming pared 5 bases from V and 9 bases from J, leaving 14 bases between. CDR1 is SEHNR and CDR2 is FQNEAQ in the germline V gene (reference sequence). There are 14 residues in the CDR3. The CDR3 protein is CASSQTGQLSPLHF. CDR3 sequence (DNA): TGTGCCAGCAGCCAAACAGGACAGCTTTCACCCCTCCACTTT. The full variable domain, its missing parts supplied by reference TRBV7-9 and TRBJ1-6, is DTGVSQNPRHKITKRGQNVTFRCDPISEHNRLYWYRQTLGQGPEFLTYFQNEAQLEKSRLLSDRFSAERPKGSFSTLEIQRTEQGDSAMYLCASSQTGQLSPLHFGNGTRLTVT.

This clonotype was found many times. CDR3 coding DNA: TGTGCCAGCTTTGGGACCGCTAGCGGAGGGTACGAGCAGTACTTC. This sequence encodes CASFGTASGGYEQYF. The rearrangement links TRBV21-1 to TRBJ2-7; TRBD2, the D gene given by the table, was not confirmed from the DNA. TRBV21-1 is marked as a pseudogene. The CDR3 covers 15 residues.

This clonotype was observed a few times. The rearrangement joins TRBV24-1 to TRBJ2-3; D gene uncertain. The CDR3 runs to 13 residues. The germline V gene encodes CDR1 KGHDR and CDR2 SFDVKD. Trimming stripped 4 bases from V and 3 bases from J, with 7 bases between. Here the CDR3 DNA reads TGTGCCACCAGTGACCACACGACAGATACGCAGTATTTT. This encodes CATSDHTTDTQYF.

The V gene is TRBV6-1, the J gene TRBJ1-1; 7 nucleotides line up with TRBD1. The ends lost 6 bases at V and 1 base at J; junction bases unmatched: 8. The CDR3 contains 15 residues. CDR1 is MNHNS and CDR2 is SASEGT in the germline V gene. The CDR3: CASRDRLDWNTEAFF. Written as DNA, the CDR3 is TGTGCCAGCAGGGACAGGTTGGATTGGAACACTGAAGCTTTCTTT.

This clonotype was observed a few times. This chain joins TRBV25-1 and TRBJ2-1, with D possibly being TRBD1 or TRBD2 (5 bases each). The V and J ends lost 1 base and 0 bases respectively, with 10 bases between them. Germline CDR1 is MGHDK and CDR2 is SYGVNS. This CDR3 is 16 amino acids long. CDR3 residues: CASSEFLGPSYNEQFF. CDR3 coding DNA: TGTGCCAGCAGTGAATTTTTGGGACCCTCCTACAATGAGCAGTTCTTC.

V and J are TRBV19 and TRBJ1-6, with D unclear. Per the germline V gene, CDR1 is LNHDA and CDR2 is SQIVND (reference sequence). The CDR3 length is 15 residues. V was pared by 1 base and J by 9 bases, with 13 bases between. CDR3 in DNA: TGTGCCAGTAGTATAGGGACTTACGGAAGTTCACCCCTCCACTTT. This gives the protein CASSIGTYGSSPLHF. Looking up the rest from reference TRBV19 and TRBJ1-6 gives the full variable domain: DGGITQSPKYLFRKEGQNVTLSCEQNLNHDAMYWYRQDPGQGLRLIYYSQIVNDFQKGDIAEGYSVSREKKESFPLTVTSAQKNPTAFYLCASSIGTYGSSPLHFGNGTRLTVT.

Concerning this clonotype itself: The junction shows a germline mismatch at one end, possibly a read error. The chain carries TRBV4-1 and TRBJ1-2; D gene unclear. This CDR3 is built from 15 residues. CDR1 MGHRA and CDR2 YSYEKL come from the germline V gene. In DNA, the CDR3 is TGCGCCAGCAGCCAAGATAGGTCTCCTAACTATGGCTACATCTTC. Translated, it gives CASSQDRSPNYGYIF.

V usage is TRBV7-2 and J usage is TRBJ1-3, with D tentatively TRBD1 (6 bases). Germline CDR1 reads SGHTA; CDR2 reads FQGNSA. This CDR3 comprises 14 residues. V lost 5 bases, J lost 4 bases, and 12 bases lay in between. The CDR3 region has the DNA TGTGCCAGCAGCCCCGGGACACCCGGAAACACCATATATTTT. Its translation: CASSPGTPGNTIYF.

This clonotype was found many times. The chain has TRBV2 and TRBJ1-1; D ambiguous. V was pared by 4 bases and J by 1 base, with 7 bases between. From germline, CDR1 is SNHLY and CDR2 FYNNEI. CDR3 length: 13 amino acids. The CDR3 DNA reads as TGTGCCAGCAGTGTGTCGGGGAACACTGAAGCTTTCTTT. Translated, it gives CASSVSGNTEAFF.

This clonotype occurred a few times. The chain recombines TRBV7-2 with TRBJ2-1; 11 bases agree with TRBD2. J was trimmed by 0 bases and V by 4 bases; bases with no gene match: 5. Germline V gives CDR1 SGHTA, CDR2 FQGNSA. There are 17 residues in the CDR3. Here the CDR3 reads CASSSRLAGSSYNEQFF. CDR3 DNA sequence: TGTGCCAGCAGCTCCAGACTAGCGGGAAGCTCCTACAATGAGCAGTTCTTC.

About this clonotype: Just one base apart from a much larger clone, this may be a read error. The V call is TRBV28, the J call TRBJ2-3; no clear D. The CDR3 loop spans 17 amino acids. The germline CDR1 and CDR2 sequences are MDHEN and SYDVKM. CDR3 nucleotides: TGTGCCAGCAGTACCCGCCGACGGTCCGTTAGCACAGATACGCAGTCTTTT. Protein product: CASSTRRRSVSTDTQSF.

The rearrangement links TRBV12-3 or TRBV12-4 to TRBJ1-1; D is uncertain. Trimming removed 7 bases from V and 2 bases from J, with 14 bases in between. CDR3 length: 14 residues. The CDR3 loop reads CASTYTRGNTEAFF. CDR3 DNA: TGTGCCAGCACCTATACGAGAGGTAACACTGAAGCTTTCTTT.